This T cell receptor (beta chain) was captured by sequencing in a study of blood T cell repertoires in COVID-19. Study details: COVID-19 samples, acute and convalescent, were from the United States, Italy and Spain. Nucleic acid was either cDNA or gDNA, and it came from T cells, B-cell-depleted T cells, or PBMCs.

This clone came up once. Original analysis: Amplification with reference gene primers provided the estimates of nucleated cell counts. Profiling relied on immunoSEQ multiplex PCR, and the TCRdb table lists in-frame clones only, not all of them. Clone size and the V and J calls come from that table; the DNA yielded D and trimming. Of about 300,000 clones in the sample, more than 85% are singletons; the top ten hold over 1%. The TCR comes from a man between 65 and 79 years old with acute or convalescent COVID-19. Sequencing was performed on peripheral blood.

CDR3 amino acids: CASSRHLYNEQFF. CDR3 coding DNA: TGCGCCAGCAGCCGACACCTTTACAATGAGCAGTTCTTC. The J gene is TRBJ2-1, the V gene TRBV10-1; D is ambiguous. The CDR3 loop spans 13 amino acids. From germline, CDR1 is WNHNN and CDR2 SYGVQD (reference sequence). Trimming shortened V by 6 bases and J by 4 bases, and 10 bases separated the two germline ends.